Below, 27 T cell receptor beta chains from the same sample are listed, as sequenced in a study of blood T cells in healthy people across ages (dated by TCRdb to 2015 to 2017). Preparation of the library involved 5' RACE. Sequencing used an Illumina HiSeq 2500. A second PCR of roughly 7 to 12 cycles was run with a J-beta primer mix and a sample-barcoded 5' primer. TCRdb passed the public sequencing reads through fastp at Q25 and MiXCR, retaining productive beta sequences. CDR3 protein duplicates are merged, each entry listing the most common genes and DNA. This sample is represented by over 1,500,000 distinct CDR3 sequences; 49% of them were singletons. The biggest ten clones account for more than 2% of the sample. Specimen: blood. Every receptor here comes from a woman aged 40-49 years in good health.

This chain connects TRBV29-1 to TRBJ2-1; D is perhaps TRBD1 or TRBD2 (5 bases each). V shed 3 bases and J shed 10 bases, with 16 bases lying between them. Per germline, CDR1 SQVTM and CDR2 ANQGSEA. The CDR3 is 13 amino acids. The CDR3 reads CSVDILKWGEQFF. The CDR3 region has the DNA TGCAGCGTTGATATCCTGAAGTGGGGGGAGCAGTTCTTC.

The rearrangement uses TRBV5-8 and TRBJ1-5; D is unclear. The germline V and J ends were trimmed by 4 bases and 9 bases, with 11 bases remaining between them. CDR3 length equals 12 residues. In germline, CDR1 is SGHTS, CDR2 YDEGEE. CDR3 bases: TGTGCCAGCAGCCCTATCAGGCGGCCCCAGCATTTT. Its protein product is CASSPIRRPQHF. Full variable domain (outside the CDR3, taken from reference TRBV5-8 and TRBJ1-5): EAGVTQSPTHLIKTRGQQATLRCSPISGHTSVYWYQQALGLGLQFLLWYDEGEERNRGNFPPRFSGRQFPNYSSELNVNALELEDSALYLCASSPIRRPQHFGDGTRLSIL.

This rearrangement joins TRBV20-1 to TRBJ2-2; TRBD1 matches at 9 bases. The V gene's germline CDR1 is DFQATT and CDR2 SNEGSKA (reference sequence). J was trimmed by 0 bases and V by 2 bases; bases with no gene match: 7. The CDR3 has 17 amino acids. The CDR3 DNA follows: TGCAGTGCTAGATTACAGGGGGCGAACGCGAACACCGGGGAGCTGTTTTTT. Its protein product is CSARLQGANANTGELFF.

The CDR3 loop is CASSLDLGVGYTF. CDR3 nucleotides: TGCGCCAGCAGCTTGGATCTAGGGGTTGGCTACACCTTC. The chain links TRBV5-1 to TRBJ1-2; a possible D gene is TRBD1 (5 bases). Germline values: CDR1 SGHRS, CDR2 YFSETQ. Trimming shortened V by 0 bases and J by 7 bases, and 10 bases separated the two germline ends. CDR3 length: 13 residues.

The chain combines TRBV29-1 with TRBJ1-3; D is undetermined. This CDR3 is built from 13 residues. The V end was cut by 7 bases, the J end by 2 bases, with 12 bases between. Looked up from germline, CDR1 is SQVTM and CDR2 is ANQGSEA. The CDR3 loop is CSAVVGAGNTIYF. CDR3 in DNA: TGCAGCGCAGTCGTAGGAGCTGGAAACACCATATATTTT.

This clonotype occurred a few times. This rearrangement joins TRBV20-1 to TRBJ1-2; TRBD1 matches at 7 bases. The CDR3 runs to 13 residues. With V trimmed by 0 bases and J by 7 bases, 5 bases remained unmatched. Germline assignment: CDR1 DFQATT and CDR2 SNEGSKA (reference sequence). CDR3 sequence reads: CSAREDRATGYTF. The CDR3 DNA reads as TGCAGTGCTAGAGAAGACAGGGCGACTGGCTACACCTTC.

This clonotype was picked up a small number of times. The CDR3 loop reads CASSSYRGQGVETQYF. The CDR3 bases are TGTGCCAGCAGTTCATACAGGGGCCAGGGGGTGGAGACCCAGTACTTC. This sequence joins TRBV27 and TRBJ2-5; 7 bases map to TRBD1. Germline lookup yields CDR1 MNHEY and CDR2 SMNVEV (reference sequence). Unmatched junction bases numbered 13, after V lost 4 bases and J lost 5 bases. This CDR3 has 16 residues.

The chain uses TRBV20-1 and TRBJ2-5; 7 nucleotides match TRBD1. The CDR3 spans 13 residues. J gave up 6 bases and V 3 bases, and 7 bases lay outside the gene matches. The V gene's germline CDR1 is DFQATT and CDR2 SNEGSKA (reference sequence). CDR3 loop: CSASITGAQTQYF. The CDR3 bases are TGCAGTGCTAGTATTACAGGGGCCCAGACCCAGTACTTC.

This CDR3 is CASSGGQAETQYF. The CDR3 DNA follows: TGCGCCAGCAGTGGTGGTCAGGCAGAGACCCAGTACTTC. The V gene is TRBV10-2, the J gene TRBJ2-5; D ambiguous. The CDR3 runs 13 residues. Trimming pared 4 bases from V and 4 bases from J, leaving 10 bases between. Germline V gene data show CDR1 as WSHSY and CDR2 as SAAADI.

The chain carries TRBV29-1 and TRBJ2-4; D gene ambiguous. The germline CDR1 and CDR2 sequences are SQVTM and ANQGSEA. Trimming left V 3 bases short and J 6 bases short, with 12 bases between. The CDR3 length is 13 residues. CDR3 nucleotide sequence: TGCAGCGTTGAGGACGGACGGACAAACATTCAGTACTTC. This sequence encodes CSVEDGRTNIQYF.

A few counts support this clonotype. The chain is built from TRBV6-5 and TRBJ2-5; D is ambiguous. The CDR3 loop spans 16 amino acids. Trimming took off 5 bases at V and 1 base at J, with 17 bases between the two ends. CDR1 MNHEY and CDR2 SVGAGI come from the germline V gene. CDR3 nucleotides: TGTGCCAGCAGTCCCCAGCGTACCTTAATCCAAGAGACCCAGTACTTC. It is translated as CASSPQRTLIQETQYF.

The rearrangement uses TRBV3-1 and TRBJ2-2; D is uncertain. The ends were cut back, 0 bases at V and 2 bases at J, with 4 bases in the middle. Germline V gene data show CDR1 as LGHDT and CDR2 as YNNKEL (reference sequence). The length of the CDR3 is 14 residues. CDR3 loop: CASSQDVNTGELFF. As DNA, the CDR3 is TGTGCCAGCAGCCAAGATGTAAACACCGGGGAGCTGTTTTTT.

The chain is built from TRBV27 and TRBJ2-3, with D perhaps assigned TRBD1 or TRBD2 (6 bases each). The tail of the sequence fits TRBJ2-5 better, so the J call may be wrong. Per the germline V gene, CDR1 is MNHEY and CDR2 is SMNVEV (reference sequence). The CDR3 sequence is 10 residues long. The CDR3 DNA reads TGTGCCAGCCGGGGGCTGACCCAGTACTTC. It encodes CASRGLTQYF.

This clonotype was observed a few times. CDR3 sequence: CASSPAWTVSYEQYF. For the CDR3, the DNA is TGTGCCAGCAGTCCCGCGTGGACAGTCTCCTACGAGCAGTACTTC. This chain joins TRBV28 and TRBJ2-7, with TRBD1 as a possible D gene (6 bases). CDR3 length: 15 amino acids. CDR1 is MDHEN and CDR2 is SYDVKM in the germline V gene. V was trimmed by 5 bases and J by 0 bases, leaving 14 bases between them.

The chain combines TRBV6-6 with TRBJ2-7; D is undetermined. The CDR3 has 14 residues. Trimming removed 2 bases from V and 5 bases from J, with 13 bases in between. Germline CDR1 and CDR2: MNHNY and SVGAGI (reference sequence). CDR3 amino acids: CASSYVASLHEQYF. CDR3 DNA: TGTGCCAGCAGTTACGTTGCTAGTCTCCACGAGCAGTACTTC.

The chain joins TRBV12-3 or TRBV12-4 to TRBJ2-1; 9 nucleotides agree with TRBD2. The CDR3 loop spans 15 amino acids. V shed 5 bases, J shed 8 bases, and the junction held 10 bases outside the gene matches. The CDR3 loop reads CASSAIAGVIDEQFF. In nucleotides, the CDR3 is TGTGCCAGCAGTGCGATAGCGGGAGTCATCGATGAGCAGTTCTTC.

This clonotype is a singleton in its sample. The chain has TRBV20-1 and TRBJ2-1; D may correspond to TRBD1 or TRBD2 (6 bases each). The germline V gene encodes CDR1 DFQATT and CDR2 SNEGSKA (reference sequence). There are 14 residues in the CDR3. The ends were cut back, 4 bases at V and 4 bases at J, with 14 bases in the middle. CDR3 nucleotide sequence: TGCAGTGCTATTTGGGGGGCCTCATACAATGAGCAGTTCTTC. Protein: CSAIWGASYNEQFF.

This rearrangement joins TRBV20-1 to TRBJ1-2; D is unresolved. Trimming cost V 0 bases and J 7 bases, with 15 bases left between them. The CDR3 covers 14 residues. From germline, CDR1 is DFQATT and CDR2 SNEGSKA (reference sequence). This chain's CDR3 is CSARDLRAEVGYTF. CDR3 bases: TGCAGTGCTAGAGATTTGAGAGCCGAGGTTGGCTACACCTTC.

As DNA, the CDR3 is TGCGCCAGCAACAAACAGGGGGCGGCAAACACTGAAGCTTTCTTT. This encodes CASNKQGAANTEAFF. This chain uses TRBV5-1 with TRBJ1-1; 9 nucleotides agree with TRBD1. Per the germline V gene, CDR1 is SGHRS and CDR2 is YFSETQ. The CDR3 is made up of 15 amino acids. Unmatched junction bases numbered 8, after V lost 6 bases and J lost 2 bases.

In its sample, this clonotype was seen a few times. This chain uses TRBV5-1 with TRBJ2-3, with D uncertain. Per germline, CDR1 SGHRS and CDR2 YFSETQ. Trimming removed 1 base at V and 3 bases at J, with 12 bases between. This CDR3 comprises 15 residues. The CDR3 loop is CASSLSQLRTDTQYF. CDR3 coding DNA: TGCGCCAGCAGCTTGAGCCAGTTGAGAACAGATACGCAGTATTTT.

The chain joins TRBV4-2 to TRBJ2-3, with TRBD2 matching over 10 bases. V lost 2 bases to trimming and J lost 0 bases; unmatched junction nucleotides: 11. CDR3 length: 19 residues. In germline, CDR1 is LGHNA, CDR2 YNFKEQ. CDR3 in amino acids: CASSQWATSGGASTDTQYF. The DNA of the CDR3 is TGTGCCAGCAGCCAATGGGCAACGAGCGGGGGGGCTAGCACAGATACGCAGTATTTT.

In its sample, this clonotype was seen once. The J gene is TRBJ2-7, the V gene TRBV6-1; no reliable D call. CDR3 length equals 13 residues. The V and J ends lost 7 bases and 0 bases respectively, with 10 bases between them. CDR1 is MNHNS and CDR2 is SASEGT in the germline V gene. CDR3 amino acids: CASKDGSSYEQYF. As DNA, the CDR3 is TGTGCCAGCAAGGACGGTAGCTCCTACGAGCAGTACTTC.

This clonotype was picked up a small number of times. V gene TRBV6-6 combines with J gene TRBJ2-6, with 7 positions matching TRBD1. With V trimmed by 7 bases and J by 5 bases, 5 bases remained unmatched. The V gene's germline CDR1 is MNHNY and CDR2 SVGAGI (reference sequence). CDR3 length equals 14 residues. This CDR3 reads CASIGGGRANVLTF. The CDR3 nucleotides read TGTGCCAGCATAGGGGGCGGTAGGGCCAACGTCCTGACTTTC.

This clonotype has only a few counts. The J gene is TRBJ2-4, the V gene TRBV20-1, with 7 bases lining up with TRBD2. Germline lookup yields CDR1 DFQATT and CDR2 SNEGSKA (reference sequence). J was trimmed by 4 bases and V by 5 bases; bases with no gene match: 11. The CDR3 runs to 15 residues. The CDR3 sequence: CSAGTQGLRKNIQYF. For the CDR3, the DNA is TGCAGTGCTGGAACCCAGGGACTACGGAAAAACATTCAGTACTTC.

The chain is built from TRBV3-1 and TRBJ2-5, with a weak D call TRBD1 (6 bases). V was clipped by 1 base and J by 1 base, with 16 bases between them. This CDR3 region has 17 residues. Germline V gives CDR1 LGHDT, CDR2 YNNKEL (reference sequence). CDR3 in DNA: TGTGCCAGCAGCCAAGCTGTCCAGGGGATTGTCCAAGAGACCCAGTACTTC. Translation: CASSQAVQGIVQETQYF.

With regard to this clonotype: The junction shows a germline mismatch at one end, possibly a read error. The chain combines TRBV24-1 with TRBJ2-3; D is uncertain. The germline V gene has CDR1 KGHDR and CDR2 SFDVKD. CDR3 length: 15 residues. This CDR3 is CVTSDSGALVDTQYF. CDR3 coding DNA: TGTGTCACCAGTGATTCAGGCGCCTTGGTAGATACGCAGTATTTT.

This clonotype was counted a few times. In DNA, the CDR3 is TGTGCCAGCAGTTACCTTGGACAGAATAATTCACCCCTCCACTTT. As protein: CASSYLGQNNSPLHF. V usage is TRBV6-5 and J usage is TRBJ1-6, with a tentative D call TRBD1 (6 bases). The CDR3 is made up of 15 amino acids. Trimming cost V 2 bases and J 5 bases, with 10 bases left between them. The germline gives CDR1 MNHEY, CDR2 SVGAGI.